This TCR beta chain comes out of a study of blood T cell repertoires in COVID-19. Per the original data handling: Cell counts per sample came from amplifying reference gene primers. The protocol was immunoSEQ multiplex PCR, while the TCRdb copy is restricted to in-frame clones and leaves out a portion. The V and J calls and clone size were taken over from that table, and D and trimming were inferred from the DNA. This sample has around 30,000 clones, with roughly 90% found just once. The TCR originated in a woman in her thirties or forties with active or convalescent COVID-19. Sample: peripheral blood.

DNA of the CDR3: TGTGCCAGCAGTTGGGAACTAGCGGGCGGGGAGCTGTTTTTT. It codes for CASSWELAGGELFF. This chain links TRBV28 with TRBJ2-2, with 9 bases that match TRBD2. Germline CDR1 and CDR2: MDHEN and SYDVKM. This CDR3 has 14 residues. With V trimmed by 4 bases and J by 7 bases, 4 bases remained unmatched.